Presented here are 20 T cell receptor beta chains from one specimen sequenced in a study of T cells in tuberculosis. Generated by immunoSEQ multiplex PCR, the TCRdb table keeps only in-frame clones and is missing some. The table shows roughly 92,000 clones, with just over 90% occurring only once. Thawed, overnight-rested PBMC were stained with GMM-loaded CD1B tetramer, viability dye and anti-CD3, then sorted. The CD1B tetramers carried C32 glucose monomycolate purified from Rhodococcus equi. The sample was CD1b-GMM tetramer-negative cells sorted from PBMCs. These receptors were collected from an adult woman with latent tuberculosis.

This sequence joins TRBV7-9 and TRBJ1-2, with D perhaps matching TRBD1 (6 bases). Trimming took off 1 base at V and 7 bases at J, with 16 bases between the two ends. The CDR3 runs 15 residues. Germline lookup yields CDR1 SEHNR and CDR2 FQNEAQ (reference sequence). The DNA of the CDR3 is TGTGCCAGCAGCTTAGGAGACGGGGGGCCTGGTGGCTACACCTTC. It encodes CASSLGDGGPGGYTF.

J is TRBJ2-3 and V is TRBV13, with 7 bases identical to TRBD1. The CDR3 sequence is 16 residues long. Germline CDR1 reads PRHDT; CDR2 reads FYEKMQ (reference sequence). Losses at the gene ends were 5 bases for V and 4 bases for J; bases not matched to a gene: 12. The CDR3 here is CASSNDREGLSDTQYF. In nucleotides, the CDR3 is TGTGCCAGCAGCAACGACAGGGAAGGGTTGTCAGATACGCAGTATTTT.

The chain is built from TRBV10-2 and TRBJ1-5; D uncertain. The CDR3 totals 17 residues. Trimming removed 3 bases at V and 1 base at J, with 16 bases between. The germline gives CDR1 WSHSY, CDR2 SAAADI. The CDR3: CASSDRRGRVSNQPQHF. CDR3 sequence (DNA): TGCGCCAGCAGTGACCGTCGCGGGAGAGTCAGCAATCAGCCCCAGCATTTT.

The chain employs TRBV9 and TRBJ1-4; the match to TRBD1 covers 8 bases. The CDR3 runs 13 residues. Trimming at V came to 2 bases and at J to 10 bases, leaving 4 bases not matched to a gene. CDR1 is SGDLS and CDR2 is YYNGEE in the germline V gene. CDR3 region: CASSVKDRAKLFF. The CDR3 region has the DNA TGTGCCAGCAGCGTCAAGGACAGGGCAAAACTGTTTTTT.

The chain has TRBV19 and TRBJ1-4; D ambiguous. Trimming took off 4 bases at V and 8 bases at J, with 11 bases between the two ends. Per the germline V gene, CDR1 is LNHDA and CDR2 is SQIVND (reference sequence). This CDR3 has 13 residues. CDR3 nucleotides: TGTGCCAGTAGTAACCTAGTAGGCGAAAAACTGTTTTTT. Protein product: CASSNLVGEKLFF.

V usage is TRBV14 and J usage is TRBJ1-2; the match to TRBD1 covers 10 bases. The CDR3 is 17 amino acids. In germline, CDR1 is SGHDN, CDR2 FVKESK. V lost 2 bases, J lost 3 bases, and 9 bases stayed unmatched. CDR3 protein: CASSQSSSGTGDYGYTF. Written as DNA, the CDR3 is TGTGCCAGCAGCCAAAGTAGCTCGGGGACAGGGGACTATGGCTACACCTTC.

This chain uses TRBV19 with TRBJ2-7; 8 bases are shared with TRBD1. Losses at the gene ends were 5 bases for V and 3 bases for J; bases not matched to a gene: 9. The CDR3 is 15 residues long. Germline CDR1 is LNHDA and CDR2 is SQIVND (reference sequence). The CDR3 region is CASSQTRDRIYEQYF. CDR3 coding DNA: TGTGCCAGTAGTCAGACCCGGGACAGGATCTACGAGCAGTACTTC.

As to this clone: At one end the junction does not follow the germline gene, possibly because of a read error. The chain links TRBV4-2 to TRBJ1-5, with D unclear. CDR1 and CDR2 (germline): LGHNA, YNFKEQ. The CDR3 contains 15 residues. The CDR3 DNA reads as TGTGCCAGCAGTCAAGCCCCTTTAAGCAATCAGCCCCAGCATTTT. The encoded protein is CASSQAPLSNQPQHF.

The chain recombines TRBV29-1 with TRBJ2-3; D is unclear. V gave up 2 bases and J gave up 0 bases, with 6 bases separating them. From germline, CDR1 is SQVTM and CDR2 ANQGSEA. The CDR3 loop spans 13 amino acids. The DNA of the CDR3 is TGCAGCGTTGAACCTACTAGCACAGATACGCAGTATTTT. This sequence encodes CSVEPTSTDTQYF.

The V gene is TRBV28, the J gene TRBJ2-1, with 7 bases aligning to TRBD1. The CDR3 runs to 11 residues. The germline V gene encodes CDR1 MDHEN and CDR2 SYDVKM. Trimming took 6 bases from V and 12 from J; bases not matched to a gene: 5. This chain's CDR3 is CASSSRDRQFF. The CDR3 DNA reads as TGTGCCAGCAGCTCCCGGGACAGGCAGTTCTTC.

The J gene is TRBJ1-1, the V gene TRBV21-1. TRBV21-1 is a listed pseudogene. This CDR3 has 13 residues. CDR3: CASSKLGNTEAFF. Here the CDR3 DNA reads TGTGCCAGCAGTAAGCTAGGGAACACTGAAGCTTTCTTT.

This chain uses TRBV6-1 with TRBJ2-7; D is ambiguous. Germline CDR1 and CDR2: MNHNS and SASEGT. This CDR3 region has 12 residues. With 6 bases removed from V and 3 bases from J, the gap between germline ends came to 9 bases. CDR3: CASRQPIYEQYF. CDR3 DNA: TGTGCCAGCAGACAGCCTATCTACGAGCAGTACTTC.

The chain couples TRBV6-1 to TRBJ1-2; tentatively, D is TRBD1 (5 bases). Germline assignment: CDR1 MNHNS and CDR2 SASEGT. The CDR3 loop spans 14 amino acids. V was clipped by 6 bases and J by 2 bases, with 13 bases between them. The CDR3 here is CASRGGDGNYGYTF. CDR3 nucleotides: TGTGCCAGCAGGGGCGGGGACGGGAACTATGGCTACACCTTC.

The V call is TRBV6-5, the J call TRBJ1-2, with D uncertain. The length of the CDR3 is 13 residues. Trimming removed 8 bases from V and 0 bases from J, with 10 bases in between. Germline-derived CDR1 and CDR2 are MNHEY and SVGAGI. CDR3 sequence (DNA): TGTGCCAGCCGTATGGGCCCTAACTATGGCTACACCTTC. It specifies CASRMGPNYGYTF.

The J gene is TRBJ1-3, the V gene TRBV5-1; 7 nucleotides align to TRBD1. With 3 bases clipped from V and 0 bases from J, the junction kept 3 bases outside the gene matches. Germline loops: CDR1 SGHRS, CDR2 YFSETQ. This CDR3 is built from 15 residues. CDR3 sequence (DNA): TGCGCCAGCAGCTCGGGACAGTTCTCTGGAAACACCATATATTTT. It translates to CASSSGQFSGNTIYF.

The CDR3, as DNA: TGCGCCAGCAGCTTGGACGGGAACTCCTACGAGCAGTACTTC. It codes for CASSLDGNSYEQYF. The rearrangement joins TRBV5-1 to TRBJ2-7, with D possibly being TRBD2 (5 bases). The germline V gene encodes CDR1 SGHRS and CDR2 YFSETQ. V dropped 0 bases and J dropped 0 bases, with 7 bases sitting between them. The CDR3 runs 14 residues.

This chain links TRBV7-3 with TRBJ2-5; 15 nucleotides match TRBD2. With 1 base clipped from V and 5 bases from J, the junction kept 11 bases outside the gene matches. In germline, CDR1 is SGHTA, CDR2 FQGTGA. CDR3 length: 19 residues. CDR3 nucleotides: TGTGCCAGCAGCTTAAGCGCGGGGACTAGCGGGGGGCCCAGGGAGACCCAGTACTTC. It yields the protein CASSLSAGTSGGPRETQYF.

V is TRBV7-3 and J is TRBJ2-2; maybe TRBD2 (5 bases). This CDR3 is built from 14 residues. The germline V and J ends were trimmed by 5 bases and 5 bases, with 12 bases remaining between them. CDR1 and CDR2 (germline): SGHTA, FQGTGA. This CDR3 reads CASSRSGLTGELFF. The CDR3 DNA reads as TGTGCCAGCAGCCGCAGCGGTTTGACCGGGGAGCTGTTTTTT. Full variable domain (remainder filled in from reference TRBV7-3 and TRBJ2-2): GAGVSQTPSNKVTEKGKYVELRCDPISGHTALYWYRQSLGQGPEFLIYFQGTGAADDSGLPNDRFFAVRPEGSVSTLKIQRTERGDSAVYLCASSRSGLTGELFFGEGSRLTVL.

CDR3 amino acids: CAISASGGLNTEAFF. The CDR3 bases are TGTGCCATCAGTGCGTCGGGGGGACTGAACACTGAAGCTTTCTTT. The genes are TRBV10-3 and TRBJ1-1, with TRBD1 as a possible D gene (5 bases). The CDR3 extends over 15 amino acids. Deletions cut 4 bases from V and 0 bases from J, with 12 bases between. CDR1 is ENHRY and CDR2 is SYGVKD in the germline V gene.

The chain joins TRBV14 to TRBJ2-3; TRBD2 matches 7 bases. With V trimmed by 5 bases and J by 2 bases, 4 bases remained unmatched. From germline, CDR1 is SGHDN and CDR2 FVKESK. There are 14 residues in the CDR3. The CDR3 bases are TGTGCCAGCAGCGGGAGGGAGGACACAGATACGCAGTATTTT. This translates into CASSGREDTDTQYF.